Sequencing of this T cell receptor (beta chain) was carried out in a study of regulatory T cells in long-lasting Graves disease. Whole-study findings and limits: Persistent patients shared 2,700 or so public clonotypes among themselves. Newly diagnosed patients shared fewer, at about 890.

Construction of TCR beta libraries relied on iRepertoire HTBI primers and on Arm-PCR targeting CDR3 regions. Original methodology: Throughout the samples, researchers identified 55 to 65 TRBV and approximately 15 TRBJ segments. Using its own MiXCR run on the multiplex PCR reads, TCRdb lists one record per CDR3 protein. TCRdb, not the authors, supplied the V and J calls. The sample shows 350,000 to 450,000 distinct CDR3 sequences, 23% of them seen only once. Germline V CDR1 and CDR2: MDHEN, SYDVKM. The CDR3 is made up of 13 amino acids. V shed 10 bases, J shed 6 bases, and the junction held 11 bases outside the gene matches. Time point indicated: persistent/refractory GD, antithyroid drugs over 5 years with positive TRAb. RNA isolated from PBMCs was used to make the TCR library. Peripheral blood, about 9 milliliters of it, was drawn into EDTA tubes. This clonotype appeared many times. The antigen is unknown.

This TCR derives from a woman aged 40 to 50 with Graves disease. The chain uses TRBV28 and TRBJ1-2; 7 nucleotides agree with TRBD1. Here the sequenced sample was peripheral blood mononuclear cells (PBMCs), taken when the disease was refractory, from a patient treated with antithyroid drugs. The CDR3 loop reads CATQGQILDGYTF. CDR3 in DNA: TGTGCCACCCAGGGACAGATTTTAGATGGCTACACCTTC.